This is a list of T cell receptor beta chains from one sample in a study of blood T cell repertoires in COVID-19. Assay used: immunoSEQ multiplex PCR; TCRdb lists only in-frame clones, some missing. The profile shows around 82,000 clones, around 85% of them singletons. The sample was peripheral blood. The source is a man aged 45-65 years with COVID-19, enrolled during active disease. Both conserved end residues are part of each CDR3. A D gene is named only where the DNA matches it firmly. The size field is filled for only some rows; it gives once, few, many or a size class.

clone_size d_call j_call v_call cdr3_length cdr3_aa cdr3_nt
few - TRBJ1-5 TRBV6-5 13 CASSPTGNQPQHF TGTGCCAGCAGCCCCACGGGCAATCAGCCCCAGCATTTT
- - TRBJ2-7 TRBV5-6 13 CASTFVQGDEQYF TGTGCCAGCACCTTTGTCCAGGGCGACGAGCAGTACTTC
- TRBD2 TRBJ2-3 TRBV7-6 15 CASGGLAGSQDTQYF TGTGCCAGCGGAGGACTAGCCGGATCCCAGGATACGCAGTATTTT
- TRBD1 TRBJ1-1 TRBV9 14 CASSPRQGITEAFF TGTGCCAGCAGCCCGAGACAGGGGATCACTGAAGCTTTCTTT
few TRBD1 TRBJ1-6 TRBV9 17 CASSPRAGQGFNSPLHF TGTGCCAGCAGCCCCCGAGCGGGACAGGGTTTTAATTCACCCCTCCACTTT
- - TRBJ1-5 TRBV28 17 CASSPIEEAVMSRPQHF TGTGCCAGCAGCCCCATCGAGGAGGCGGTCATGAGTAGGCCCCAGCATTTT
- - TRBJ2-7 TRBV10-3 14 CAIRADREGYEQYF TGTGCCATCAGAGCGGACAGGGAGGGCTACGAGCAGTACTTC
- TRBD1 TRBJ1-4 TRBV7-2 15 CASSYTGTANEKLFF TGTGCCAGCAGCTACACCGGGACAGCCAATGAAAAACTGTTTTTT
- - TRBJ1-2 TRBV6-5 14 CASSQDWMGSGYTF TGTGCCAGCAGCCAAGACTGGATGGGTAGTGGCTACACCTTC
- - TRBJ1-1 TRBV30 11 CAWRRGSEAFF TGTGCCTGGAGGAGAGGAAGTGAAGCTTTCTTT
- - TRBJ1-1 TRBV19 14 CASSIGVANTEAFF TGTGCCAGTAGTATCGGGGTAGCGAACACTGAAGCTTTCTTT
- TRBD1 TRBJ2-1 TRBV7-8 15 CASSFDRGNYNEQFF TGTGCCAGCAGCTTCGACAGGGGGAACTACAATGAGCAGTTCTTC
once TRBD2 TRBJ2-1 TRBV5-6 15 CASSFRGSAYNEQFF TGTGCCAGCAGCTTTCGCGGGAGCGCCTACAATGAGCAGTTCTTC
- TRBD1 TRBJ1-4 TRBV4-3 15 CASSQEGTGREKLFF TGCGCCAGCAGCCAAGAGGGGACAGGTAGAGAAAAACTGTTTTTT
- - TRBJ2-7 TRBV4-1 15 CASSPVRDKTYEQYF TGCGCCAGCAGCCCTGTCAGAGACAAGACCTACGAGCAGTACTTC
- - TRBJ2-2 TRBV19 14 CASNWGRDTGELFF TGTGCCAGTAACTGGGGGCGAGACACCGGGGAGCTGTTTTTT
once - TRBJ2-2 TRBV29-1 14 CSVVPAANTGELFF TGCAGCGTTGTTCCAGCGGCGAACACCGGGGAGCTGTTTTTT
- - TRBJ1-2 TRBV4-1 15 CASSQDSQGLVGYTF TGCGCCAGCAGCCAAGATAGTCAGGGGCTAGTCGGCTACACCTTC
- - TRBJ2-7 TRBV29-1 11 CSVDQGYEQYF TGCAGCGTCGATCAGGGCTACGAGCAGTACTTC
- TRBD1 TRBJ2-7 TRBV6-5 15 CASSQGTASSYEQYF TGTGCCAGCAGCCAAGGGACAGCTTCCTCCTACGAGCAGTACTTC
- TRBD2 TRBJ2-1 TRBV6-2/TRBV6-3 14 CASSSLAGSNEQFF TGTGCCAGCAGTAGCCTAGCGGGTTCGAATGAGCAGTTCTTC
once TRBD2 TRBJ2-3 TRBV28 17 CASSLGVIAGEADTQYF TGTGCCAGCAGTTTAGGGGTGATAGCGGGAGAGGCAGATACGCAGTATTTT
- - TRBJ1-1 TRBV7-9 14 CASRPGVDNTEAFF TGTGCCAGCAGGCCCGGAGTGGATAACACTGAAGCTTTCTTT
- - TRBJ1-1 TRBV24-1 14 CATSEPGENTEAFF TGTGCCACCAGTGAGCCGGGAGAGAACACTGAAGCTTTCTTT
- TRBD1 TRBJ2-7 TRBV5-1 17 CASSGGITGDERDEQYF TGCGCCAGCAGCGGAGGTATTACAGGGGATGAACGGGACGAGCAGTACTTC
- - TRBJ2-3 TRBV28 12 CASQRDLETQYF TGTGCCAGTCAAAGGGACTTAGAGACGCAGTATTTT
- - TRBJ1-1 TRBV28 14 CASSLSGGNTEAFF TGTGCCAGCAGTCTCTCCGGAGGGAACACTGAAGCTTTCTTT
- - TRBJ1-3 TRBV19 12 CASTSSGNTIYF TGTGCCAGTACTAGCTCTGGAAACACCATATATTTT
- - TRBJ2-5 TRBV6-5 14 CASRRPWAQETQYF TGTGCCAGCAGAAGACCCTGGGCCCAAGAGACCCAGTACTTC
few TRBD1 TRBJ2-3 TRBV5-4 13 CASSWTGSDTQYF TGTGCCAGCAGCTGGACAGGGTCAGATACGCAGTATTTT
- - TRBJ2-7 TRBV3-1/TRBV3-2 11 CASSLRWEQYF TGTGCCAGCAGCCTCCGGTGGGAGCAGTACTTC
- - TRBJ1-2 TRBV28 15 CASSSAGAGSNGYTF TGTGCCAGCAGTTCCGCTGGGGCAGGCAGTAATGGCTACACCTTC
- TRBD1 TRBJ2-5 TRBV7-3 14 CASSAGQGGETQYF TGTGCCAGCAGCGCTGGACAGGGTGGGGAGACCCAGTACTTC
- TRBD1 TRBJ1-3 TRBV28 15 CASSGDRSSGNTIYF TGTGCCAGCAGCGGGGACAGGAGCTCTGGAAACACCATATATTTT
- - TRBJ1-6 TRBV30 17 CAWREREGYAYNSPLHF TGTGCCTGGAGGGAGAGGGAGGGGTACGCCTATAATTCACCCCTCCACTTT
many TRBD2 TRBJ2-1 TRBV4-3 18 CASSQETSGSPAYNEQFF TGCGCCAGCAGCCAAGAGACTAGCGGGAGCCCCGCCTACAATGAGCAGTTCTTC